This T cell receptor beta chain stems from a study of T cells in Graves' hyperthyroidism and ophthalmopathy. Amplified regions were TCR beta CDR3 sequences from RNA transcripts. The HTBI set primed first-round TCR CDR3 RT-PCR. TCRdb independently ran MiXCR on the multiplex PCR reads; one entry per CDR3 protein. This sample yields more than 500,000 distinct CDR3 sequences, of which roughly 46% are seen a single time; 15% to 20% belongs to the top ten. The CDR3 runs to 14 residues. V was clipped by 7 bases and J by 6 bases, with 19 bases between them. Germline CDR1 and CDR2: ENHRY and SYGVKD. The sequence was obtained from an adult woman with Graves' disease, either hyperthyroidism or ophthalmopathy (not recorded which). The sequenced sample consisted of peripheral blood or thyroid tissue (not recorded which). The V gene is TRBV10-3, the J gene TRBJ2-7, with TRBD2 as a possible D gene (6 bases). This CDR3 reads CAINAIPGVGEQYF. As DNA, the CDR3 is TGTGCCATCAACGCCATCCCGGGGGTCGGCGAGCAGTACTTC.